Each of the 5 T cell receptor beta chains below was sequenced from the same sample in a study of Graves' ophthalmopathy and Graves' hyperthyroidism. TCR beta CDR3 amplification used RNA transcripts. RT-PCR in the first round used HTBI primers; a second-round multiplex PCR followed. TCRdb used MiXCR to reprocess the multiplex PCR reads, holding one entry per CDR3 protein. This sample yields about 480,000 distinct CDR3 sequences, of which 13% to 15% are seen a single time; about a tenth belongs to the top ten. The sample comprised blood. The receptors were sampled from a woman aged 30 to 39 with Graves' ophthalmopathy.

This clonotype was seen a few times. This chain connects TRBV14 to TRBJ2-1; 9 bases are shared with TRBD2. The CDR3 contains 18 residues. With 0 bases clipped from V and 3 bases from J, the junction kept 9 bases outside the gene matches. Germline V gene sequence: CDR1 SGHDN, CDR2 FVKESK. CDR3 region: CASSQDLGAGGLYNEQFF. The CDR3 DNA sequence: TGTGCCAGCAGCCAAGATCTTGGAGCGGGGGGTCTCTACAATGAGCAGTTCTTC. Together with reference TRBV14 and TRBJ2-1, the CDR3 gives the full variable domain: EAGVTQFPSHSVIEKGQTVTLRCDPISGHDNLYWYRRVMGKEIKFLLHFVKESKQDESGMPNNRFLAERTGGTYSTLKVQPAELEDSGVYFCASSQDLGAGGLYNEQFFGPGTRLTVL.

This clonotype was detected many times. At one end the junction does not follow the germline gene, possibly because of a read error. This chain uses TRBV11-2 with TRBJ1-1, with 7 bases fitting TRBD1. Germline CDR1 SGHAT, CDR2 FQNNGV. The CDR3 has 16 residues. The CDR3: CASSSLDRDMNTGAFF. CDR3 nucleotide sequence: TGTGCCAGCAGCTCTCTTGACAGGGACATGAACACTGGAGCTTTCTTT.

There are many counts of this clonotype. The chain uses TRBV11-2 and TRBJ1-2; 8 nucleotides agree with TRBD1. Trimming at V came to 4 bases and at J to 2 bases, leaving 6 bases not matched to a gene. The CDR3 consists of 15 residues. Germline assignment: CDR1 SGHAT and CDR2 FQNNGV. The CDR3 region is CASSSYRDRNYGYTF. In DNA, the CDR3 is TGTGCCAGCAGCTCGTACCGGGACAGGAACTATGGCTACACCTTC.

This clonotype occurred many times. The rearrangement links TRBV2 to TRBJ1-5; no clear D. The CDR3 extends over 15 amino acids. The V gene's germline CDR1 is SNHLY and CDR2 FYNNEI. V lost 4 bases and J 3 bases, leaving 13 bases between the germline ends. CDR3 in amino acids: CASSAVGGNNQPQHF. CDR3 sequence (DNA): TGTGCCAGCAGTGCGGTAGGCGGGAACAATCAGCCCCAGCATTTT.

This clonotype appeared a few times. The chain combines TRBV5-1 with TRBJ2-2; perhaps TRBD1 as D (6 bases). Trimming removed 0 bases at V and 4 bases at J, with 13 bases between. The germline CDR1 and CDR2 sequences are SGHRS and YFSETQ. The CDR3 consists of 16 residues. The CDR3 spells CASSLAGGQGTGELFF. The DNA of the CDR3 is TGCGCCAGCAGCTTGGCTGGGGGCCAAGGCACCGGGGAGCTGTTTTTT.